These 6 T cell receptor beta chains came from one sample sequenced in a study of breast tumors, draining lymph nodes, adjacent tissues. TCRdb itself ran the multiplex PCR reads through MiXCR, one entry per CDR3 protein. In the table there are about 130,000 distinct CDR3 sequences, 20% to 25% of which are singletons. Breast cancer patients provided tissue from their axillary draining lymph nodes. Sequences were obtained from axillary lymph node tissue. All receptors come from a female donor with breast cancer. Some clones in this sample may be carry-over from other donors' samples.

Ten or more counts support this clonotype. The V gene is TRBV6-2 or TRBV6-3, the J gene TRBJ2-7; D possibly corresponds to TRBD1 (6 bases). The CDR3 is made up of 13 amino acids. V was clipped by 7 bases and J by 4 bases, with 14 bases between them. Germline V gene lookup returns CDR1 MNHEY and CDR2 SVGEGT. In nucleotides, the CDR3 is TGTGCCAGCACACGTACAGGGATGTACGAGCAGTACTTC. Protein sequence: CASTRTGMYEQYF.

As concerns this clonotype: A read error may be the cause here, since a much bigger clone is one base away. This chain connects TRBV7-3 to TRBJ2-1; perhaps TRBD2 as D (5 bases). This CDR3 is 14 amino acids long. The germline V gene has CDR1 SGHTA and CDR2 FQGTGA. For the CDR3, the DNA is TGTGCCAGCAGCTTCGTTCAGGAGGCAAGTGAGCAGTCCTTC. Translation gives CASSFVQEASEQSF.

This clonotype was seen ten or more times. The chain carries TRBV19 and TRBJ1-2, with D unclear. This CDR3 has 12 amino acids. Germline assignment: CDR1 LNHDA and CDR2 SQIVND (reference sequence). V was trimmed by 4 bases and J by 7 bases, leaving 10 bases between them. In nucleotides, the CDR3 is TGTGCCAGTAGTACCGCCCTGGCTGGCTACACCTTC. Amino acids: CASSTALAGYTF.

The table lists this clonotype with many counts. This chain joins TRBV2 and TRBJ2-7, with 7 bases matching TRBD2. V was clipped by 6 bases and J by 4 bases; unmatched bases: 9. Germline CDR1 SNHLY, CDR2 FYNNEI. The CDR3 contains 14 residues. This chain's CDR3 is CASRSSGAVYEQYF. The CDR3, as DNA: TGTGCCAGCAGGTCTAGCGGAGCCGTTTACGAGCAGTACTTC.

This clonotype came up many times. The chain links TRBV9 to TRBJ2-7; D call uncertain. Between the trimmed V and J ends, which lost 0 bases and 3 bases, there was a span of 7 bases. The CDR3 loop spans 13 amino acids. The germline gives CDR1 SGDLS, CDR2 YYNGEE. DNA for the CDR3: TGTGCCAGCAGCGTAGGGGTCGGCTACGAGCAGTACTTC. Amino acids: CASSVGVGYEQYF. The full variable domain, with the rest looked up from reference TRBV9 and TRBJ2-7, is DSGVTQTPKHLITATGQRVTLRCSPRSGDLSVYWYQQSLDQGLQFLIQYYNGEERAKGNILERFSAQQFPDLHSELNLSSLELGDSALYFCASSVGVGYEQYFGPGTRLTVT.

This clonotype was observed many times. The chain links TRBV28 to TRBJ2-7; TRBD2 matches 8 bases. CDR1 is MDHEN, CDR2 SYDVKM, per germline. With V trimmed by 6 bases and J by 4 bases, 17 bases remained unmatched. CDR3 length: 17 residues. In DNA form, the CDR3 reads TGTGCCAGCAGCAACGGGAGGGACATAGAAGCCCGATACGAGCAGTACTTC. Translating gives CASSNGRDIEARYEQYF.